What follows describes a single TCR beta chain. Next came a second PCR, run for about 6 to 12 cycles, which used a sample-barcoded 5' primer along with a J-beta primer mix. MiXCR, run by TCRdb on the 5' RACE reads, gives a single entry per CDR3 protein. The repertoire includes more than 650,000 distinct CDR3 sequences, around 24% of them detected once, and roughly 3.1% sits in the top ten. The record originates from a study of blood T cells in healthy people across ages. A further study also used this sample, focusing on T cells of mothers and their children.

The TCR comes from a boy aged 5-17 years in good health. Input material: blood.

The CDR3 loop reads CSVEFTSGEQYF. In nucleotides, the CDR3 is TGCAGCGTTGAGTTTACTAGCGGCGAGCAGTACTTC. V is TRBV29-1 and J is TRBJ2-7, with TRBD2 identical over 8 bases. This CDR3 contains 12 residues. Germline CDR1 SQVTM, CDR2 ANQGSEA. Trimming cost V 3 bases and J 6 bases; bases outside gene matches: 4.